These T cell receptor beta chains were read from a single sample in a study of blood T cell repertoires in COVID-19. The repertoire was sequenced with immunoSEQ multiplex PCR; TCRdb's copy has only in-frame clones and lacks some. The sample records some 300,000 clones, roughly 86% being singletons. Sequenced sample: PBMCs or T cells enriched from blood (not recorded which). The origin of the receptors is a woman aged 45-65 years who had been exposed to COVID-19. CDR3s include the opening cysteine and the closing phenylalanine or tryptophan. D genes are given only for firm matches. Clone size is not always given. Where it is, it says once, few, many or a class for expanded clones.

cdr3_aa	cdr3_nt	d_call	j_call	clone_size	v_call
CASSERRGTGELFF	TGTGCCAGCAGTGAACGGCGGGGGACCGGGGAGCTGTTTTTT	TRBD2	TRBJ2-2	.	TRBV2
CASSGTAGNTIYF	TGTGCCAGTAGCGGGACAGCTGGAAACACCATATATTTT	TRBD1	TRBJ1-3	.	TRBV19
CASSYEQGSDTQYF	TGTGCCAGCAGCTACGAACAGGGATCCGATACGCAGTATTTT	.	TRBJ2-3	.	TRBV5-5
CASRQQGGDTEAFF	TGTGCCAGCAGGCAACAGGGAGGTGACACTGAAGCTTTCTTT	.	TRBJ1-1	once	TRBV3-1/TRBV3-2
CASSGEGQFF	TGTGCCTCCTCGGGAGAGGGGCAGTTCTTC	.	TRBJ2-1	.	TRBV10-3
CASSPLNSNQPQHF	TGTGCCAGCAGTCCCTTAAATAGCAATCAGCCCCAGCATTTT	.	TRBJ1-5	.	TRBV28
CASSLTVPGGSFYNEQFF	TGTGCCAGCAGTTTAACGGTACCCGGAGGTTCTTTCTACAATGAGCAGTTCTTC	.	TRBJ2-1	.	TRBV27
CASSPHLGQGFANEKLFF	TGCGCCAGCAGCCCGCACTTGGGACAGGGGTTCGCTAATGAAAAACTGTTTTTT	TRBD1	TRBJ1-4	.	TRBV4-1
CASSLGGWGNYGYTF	TGTGCCAGCAGCTTAGGAGGGTGGGGTAACTATGGCTACACCTTC	.	TRBJ1-2	.	TRBV7-8
CASSQERTAGYGYTF	TGTGCCAGCAGCCAAGAACGGACAGCTGGCTATGGCTACACCTTC	.	TRBJ1-2	.	TRBV4-2
CASSPGGGVYEKLFF	TGTGCCAGCAGCCCGGGGGGAGGGGTTTATGAAAAACTGTTTTTT	.	TRBJ1-4	few	TRBV7-2
CASSLSPYSYGYTF	TGCGCCAGCAGCCTGTCCCCTTATTCCTATGGCTACACCTTC	.	TRBJ1-2	.	TRBV5-1
CASSVLAGAKRYEQFF	TGTGCCAGTAGTGTTCTAGCGGGGGCTAAAAGGTATGAGCAGTTCTTC	TRBD2	TRBJ2-1	few	TRBV19
CASSYSMAGVSNEQFF	TGTGCCAGCAGTTACTCGATGGCGGGGGTTTCCAATGAGCAGTTCTTC	TRBD2	TRBJ2-1	.	TRBV6-5
CASRTGTPSADTQYF	TGTGCCAGCAGAACCGGGACACCTTCCGCAGATACGCAGTATTTT	.	TRBJ2-3	.	TRBV27
CASSTGSTDTQYF	TGTGCCAGCAGTACCGGTAGCACAGATACGCAGTATTTT	.	TRBJ2-3	.	TRBV2
CASSSILATNEKLFF	TGTGCCAGCAGCTCTATCCTTGCAACTAATGAAAAACTGTTTTTT	.	TRBJ1-4	.	TRBV7-9
CASTDRGPGADTQYF	TGTGCCAGCACGGACAGGGGACCAGGCGCAGATACGCAGTATTTT	TRBD1	TRBJ2-3	.	TRBV11-2
CASSQDPGSGKLFF	TGCGCCAGCAGTCAAGATCCAGGGTCTGGGAAACTGTTTTTT	.	TRBJ1-4	.	TRBV5-1
CASSLARDNLAKNIQYF	TGTGCCAGCAGCTTGGCCAGGGACAACTTAGCCAAAAACATTCAGTACTTC	.	TRBJ2-4	few	TRBV5-6
CASTGRQGNYGYTF	TGTGCCAGCACCGGCCGACAGGGAAACTATGGCTACACCTTC	TRBD1	TRBJ1-2	.	TRBV2
CASSHMSSGANVLTF	TGTGCCAGCAGTCATATGAGCTCTGGGGCCAACGTCCTGACTTTC	.	TRBJ2-6	.	TRBV6-5
CASSRRGDILNYGYTF	TGTGCCAGTAGTAGGCGGGGCGACATTCTTAACTATGGCTACACCTTC	.	TRBJ1-2	.	TRBV19
CASSPGQGGIEAFF	TGTGCCAGCTCACCGGGACAGGGAGGGATTGAAGCTTTCTTT	TRBD1	TRBJ1-1	.	TRBV18
CASSVDRNYGYTF	TGTGCCAGCTCAGTGGACAGGAACTATGGCTACACCTTC	TRBD1	TRBJ1-2	.	TRBV18
CASSQARGTNEKLFF	TGCGCCAGCAGCCAAGCCAGAGGGACTAATGAAAAACTGTTTTTT	.	TRBJ1-4	.	TRBV4-1
CASSLGGGWAADTQYF	TGTGCCAGCAGCTTAGGCGGGGGGTGGGCGGCGGATACGCAGTATTTT	TRBD2	TRBJ2-3	.	TRBV11-2
CASSPERANYGYTF	TGTGCCAGCAGCCCCGAGAGAGCTAACTATGGCTACACCTTC	.	TRBJ1-2	.	TRBV4-2
CASSVPQGTNGYTF	TGTGCCAGCAGCGTTCCACAGGGTACGAATGGCTACACCTTC	.	TRBJ1-2	.	TRBV5-6
CASSLDRGPGYTF	TGCGCCAGCAGCTTGGACAGGGGCCCTGGCTACACCTTC	TRBD1	TRBJ1-2	.	TRBV5-1
CASSQDRGVGQPQHF	TGCGCCAGCAGCCAAGATCGGGGTGTAGGGCAGCCCCAGCATTTT	.	TRBJ1-5	.	TRBV4-1
CASQVAGELFF	TGTGCCAGTCAAGTAGCCGGGGAGCTGTTTTTT	.	TRBJ2-2	.	TRBV28
CASSRPAEVETQYF	TGTGCCAGCAGTCGACCGGCGGAGGTTGAGACCCAGTACTTC	.	TRBJ2-5	.	TRBV6-5
CASSSEQTGLETQYF	TGCGCCAGCAGCTCCGAACAGACAGGGTTGGAGACCCAGTACTTC	TRBD1	TRBJ2-5	.	TRBV5-1
CSASPTGSYGYTF	TGCAGTGCTAGTCCGACAGGGAGTTATGGCTACACCTTC	TRBD1	TRBJ1-2	few	TRBV20-1
CAISRTGIGTGELFF	TGTGCCATCAGTCGGACAGGGATCGGGACCGGGGAGCTGTTTTTT	TRBD1	TRBJ2-2	.	TRBV10-3
CASSIYKNNEQFF	TGTGCCAGTAGTATTTACAAGAACAATGAGCAGTTCTTC	.	TRBJ2-1	.	TRBV19
CASSLGTGGRNEQFF	TGTGCCAGCAGTTTAGGGACAGGGGGTAGGAATGAGCAGTTCTTC	TRBD1	TRBJ2-1	.	TRBV27
CASSVDRGGGNTIYF	TGTGCCAGCAGCGTAGACAGGGGCGGGGGAAACACCATATATTTT	TRBD1	TRBJ1-3	.	TRBV9
CASSTRDRLGAFF	TGTGCCAGCAGCACCCGGGACAGGTTGGGTGCTTTCTTT	TRBD1	TRBJ1-1	.	TRBV7-2
CASGLGTAYGYTF	TGTGCTAGTGGTTTAGGGACAGCCTATGGCTACACCTTC	TRBD1	TRBJ1-2	.	TRBV12-5
CASEERGRLFF	TGTGCCAGCGAAGAAAGGGGGCGGCTGTTTTTT	TRBD1	TRBJ2-2	.	TRBV7-8
CASSKTPGQGPYEQYF	TGTGCCAGCAGCAAAACCCCGGGACAGGGGCCCTACGAGCAGTACTTC	.	TRBJ2-7	.	TRBV21-1
CASSLLGEQYF	TGTGCCAGCAGTTTACTCGGCGAGCAGTACTTC	.	TRBJ2-7	few	TRBV12-3/TRBV12-4
CASNGANTGELFF	TGTGCCAGCAACGGAGCGAACACCGGGGAGCTGTTTTTT	.	TRBJ2-2	.	TRBV28
CATSGGPASSYEQYF	TGTGCCACCAGTGGGGGGCCAGCCAGCTCCTACGAGCAGTACTTC	.	TRBJ2-7	.	TRBV24-1
CAIRELAGGRYEQFF	TGTGCCATCAGGGAACTAGCGGGGGGGCGATATGAGCAGTTCTTC	TRBD2	TRBJ2-1	.	TRBV10-3
CASSSPDGDNEQFF	TGCGCCAGCAGCTCCCCGGACGGGGACAATGAGCAGTTCTTC	.	TRBJ2-1	.	TRBV5-1
CASSPQGTRVRETQYF	TGCGCCAGCAGCCCCCAAGGGACTAGGGTCCGAGAGACCCAGTACTTC	TRBD2	TRBJ2-5	.	TRBV4-1
CASRGPVKPQHF	TGTGCCAGCAGGGGGCCGGTGAAGCCCCAGCATTTT	TRBD1	TRBJ1-5	.	TRBV19
CASSAQLARSGELFF	TGTGCCAGCAGCGCACAACTAGCCCGGTCCGGGGAGCTGTTTTTT	.	TRBJ2-2	.	TRBV7-9
CASSREGTGESYEQYF	TGCGCCAGCAGCAGGGAAGGGACAGGCGAATCCTACGAGCAGTACTTC	TRBD1	TRBJ2-7	.	TRBV5-1
CASSAMGQITEAFF	TGTGCCAGCAGCGCAATGGGACAAATCACTGAAGCTTTCTTT	.	TRBJ1-1	.	TRBV16
CASSGGQGLGYTF	TGTGCCAGCAGTGGGGGACAGGGGCTTGGCTACACCTTC	TRBD1	TRBJ1-2	.	TRBV25-1
CASSLQSSASTDTQYF	TGTGCCAGCAGCTTACAGTCTAGCGCTAGCACAGATACGCAGTATTTT	.	TRBJ2-3	.	TRBV7-2
CASRSGVLSPQPQHF	TGTGCCAGTAGATCAGGGGTATTGAGCCCTCAGCCCCAGCATTTT	.	TRBJ1-5	few	TRBV19
CASSSGQGSTDTQYF	TGTGCCAGCAGCTCCGGACAGGGAAGCACAGATACGCAGTATTTT	TRBD1	TRBJ2-3	.	TRBV5-4